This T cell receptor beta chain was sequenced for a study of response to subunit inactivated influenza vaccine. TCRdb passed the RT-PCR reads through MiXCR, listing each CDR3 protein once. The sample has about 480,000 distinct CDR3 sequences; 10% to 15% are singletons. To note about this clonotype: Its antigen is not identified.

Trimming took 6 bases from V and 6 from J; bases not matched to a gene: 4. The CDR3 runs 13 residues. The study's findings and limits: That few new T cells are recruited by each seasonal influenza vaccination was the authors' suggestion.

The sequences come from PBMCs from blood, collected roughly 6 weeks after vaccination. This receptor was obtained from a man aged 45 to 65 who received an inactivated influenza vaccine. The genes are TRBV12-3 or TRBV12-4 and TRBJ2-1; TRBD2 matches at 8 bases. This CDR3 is CASSGGAANEQFF. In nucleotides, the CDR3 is TGTGCCAGCAGCGGGGGGGCGGCCAATGAGCAGTTCTTC.